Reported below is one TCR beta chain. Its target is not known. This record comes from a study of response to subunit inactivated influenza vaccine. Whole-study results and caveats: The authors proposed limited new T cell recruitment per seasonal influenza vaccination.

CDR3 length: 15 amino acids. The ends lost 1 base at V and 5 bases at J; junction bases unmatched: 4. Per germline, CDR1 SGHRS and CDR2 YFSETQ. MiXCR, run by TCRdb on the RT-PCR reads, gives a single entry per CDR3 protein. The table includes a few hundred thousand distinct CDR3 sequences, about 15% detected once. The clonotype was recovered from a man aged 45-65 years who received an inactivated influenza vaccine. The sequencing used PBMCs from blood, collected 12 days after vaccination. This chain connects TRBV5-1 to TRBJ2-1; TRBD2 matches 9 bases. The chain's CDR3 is CASSLKRGAHNEQFF. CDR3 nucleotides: TGCGCCAGCAGCTTGAAGCGGGGGGCTCACAATGAGCAGTTCTTC.